The 9 T cell receptor beta chains reported below all come from one sample, sequenced in a study of cytomegalovirus exposure and HLA in healthy donors. The PCR employed 60 Vbeta primers together with 13 Jbeta primers. The assay was immunoSEQ multiplex PCR, and TCRdb's table has in-frame clones only and misses some. The sample records about 170,000 clones, under 85% being singletons. Sample: PBMCs. Every receptor here comes from a woman under 30 in good health and CMV-seropositive.

The rearrangement joins TRBV2 to TRBJ2-1; D remains unclear. The CDR3 has 13 amino acids. Deletions cut 6 bases from V and 9 bases from J, with 15 bases between. Germline-derived CDR1 and CDR2 are SNHLY and FYNNEI. CDR3 coding DNA: TGTGCCAGCAGCCTCGTCCCGCCGGGTGAGCAGTTCTTC. This translates into CASSLVPPGEQFF.

The rearrangement joins TRBV7-6 to TRBJ2-7, with D uncertain. This CDR3 has 13 amino acids. Between the trimmed V and J ends, which lost 5 bases and 1 base, there was a span of 9 bases. Per the germline V gene, CDR1 is SGHVS and CDR2 is FNYEAQ. DNA of the CDR3: TGTGCCAGCAGCCCAACAGTTTCCTACGAGCAGTACTTC. Protein: CASSPTVSYEQYF.

For the CDR3, the DNA is TGCGCCAGCAGCCAATTCGGCCCGGCTCAGGGCTCGGGCGAGCAGTACTTC. Amino acids: CASSQFGPAQGSGEQYF. This chain links TRBV4-1 with TRBJ2-7; a possible D gene is TRBD1 (5 bases). With 2 bases removed from V and 6 bases from J, the gap between germline ends came to 23 bases. The CDR3 is made up of 17 amino acids. The germline gives CDR1 MGHRA, CDR2 YSYEKL.

This chain joins TRBV7-9 and TRBJ1-2; D is unresolved. The CDR3 is 13 amino acids. Trimming left V 0 bases short and J 6 bases short, with 8 bases between. The V gene's germline CDR1 is SEHNR and CDR2 FQNEAQ (reference sequence). The CDR3 loop is CASSLAARDGYTF. The CDR3 DNA is TGTGCCAGCAGCTTAGCGGCCCGGGATGGCTACACCTTC.

This clone was recorded once. The chain links TRBV7-8 to TRBJ2-3; D ambiguous. There are 15 residues in the CDR3. With 0 bases removed from V and 0 bases from J, the gap between germline ends came to 7 bases. The germline gives CDR1 SGHVS, CDR2 FQNEAQ. CDR3 residues: CASSLALASTDTQYF. The CDR3 nucleotides are TGTGCCAGCAGCTTAGCATTGGCTAGCACAGATACGCAGTATTTT. Full variable domain (remainder filled in from reference TRBV7-8 and TRBJ2-3): GAGVSQSPRYKVAKRGQDVALRCDPISGHVSLFWYQQALGQGPEFLTYFQNEAQLDKSGLPSDRFFAERPEGSVSTLKIQRTQQEDSAVYLCASSLALASTDTQYFGPGTRLTVL.

In its sample, this clone was seen once. Sequence at one end of the junction differs from germline and may be a read error. The chain combines TRBV7-9 with TRBJ2-1; perhaps TRBD2 as D (7 bases). The germline gives CDR1 SEHNR, CDR2 FQNEAQ (reference sequence). The CDR3 runs 14 residues. The CDR3 DNA reads as TGTTCCAGCAGTTCAGAGGGGGGGCTGGGTGAGCAGTTCTTC. Its translation: CSSSSEGGLGEQFF.

The rearrangement joins TRBV7-2 to TRBJ2-5, with 10 positions matching TRBD2. This CDR3 is 16 amino acids long. Trimming removed 2 bases from V and 5 bases from J; junction bases left unmatched: 8. Germline V lookup: CDR1 SGHTA, CDR2 FQGNSA. CDR3 nucleotides: TGTGCCAGCAGCTTAAGGAGCGGGGGGGCCGCGGAGACCCAGTACTTC. Translated, it gives CASSLRSGGAAETQYF.

With respect to this clone: Within the sample, other DNA sequences also encode this same CDR3. J is TRBJ1-1 and V is TRBV19, with unresolved D. The V and J ends lost 2 bases and 1 base respectively, with 5 bases between them. Germline V gene lookup returns CDR1 LNHDA and CDR2 SQIVND (reference sequence). CDR3 length: 13 amino acids. As DNA, the CDR3 is TGTGCCAGTAGTATAAATCGGAACACTGAAGCTTTCTTT. Protein product: CASSINRNTEAFF.

V is TRBV11-2 and J is TRBJ1-2; D not resolved. Trimming took off 0 bases at V and 8 bases at J, with 10 bases between the two ends. This CDR3 has 13 residues. From germline, CDR1 is SGHAT and CDR2 FQNNGV. CDR3 sequence: CASSLDLRRGYTF. The CDR3 nucleotides read TGTGCCAGCAGCTTAGACCTCCGGAGGGGCTACACCTTC.